Given below is one T cell receptor beta chain in context. Antigen specificity is unknown. This likely comes from a read error, as the CDR3 has no conserved phenylalanine or tryptophan at its end. This sample was included in a study of Graves' ophthalmopathy and Graves' hyperthyroidism. Study-level results: Distinction of ophthalmopathy from stable hyperthyroidism by a 13-signature model reached 87.88% sensitivity and 75% to 84% specificity.

Beta-chain TCR CDR3 regions were amplified from RNA transcripts. RT-PCR in the first round used HTBI primers; a second-round multiplex PCR followed. TCRdb analysed the multiplex PCR reads with MiXCR anew, one entry per CDR3 protein. The sample carries 400,000 or so distinct CDR3 sequences, just over 15% recorded once. The CDR3 contains 16 residues. Per germline, CDR1 DFQATT and CDR2 SNEGSKA (reference sequence). Germline trimming cut 1 base from V and 5 bases from J; bases unmatched to any gene: 8. The sequence was obtained from a woman aged 18-29 years with stable Graves' hyperthyroidism. The chain carries TRBV20-1 and TRBJ2-2, with TRBD2 matching 9 bases. Sequencing was done on a sample of peripheral blood. In DNA form, the CDR3 reads TGCAGTGCTAGAGTAACGGGAAGCGGGAGGACCGGGGAGCTGTTTGTT. Its protein is CSARVTGSGRTGELFV.